The TCR beta chain described here comes from a study of blood T cell repertoires in COVID-19. Background on the study: Collection of acute and convalescent COVID-19 samples took place in the United States, Italy and Spain. PBMCs, B-cell-depleted T cells, or T cells were the source of the cDNA or gDNA that made up the material.

Libraries were prepared by immunoSEQ multiplex PCR; TCRdb keeps only in-frame clonotypes and omits some of them. The data hold 140,000 to 150,000 clones, with 85% to 90% observed a single time. The CDR3 runs 14 residues. The V and J ends lost 4 bases and 3 bases respectively, with 10 bases between them. Germline values: CDR1 SGHRS, CDR2 YFSETQ. The V gene is TRBV5-1, the J gene TRBJ2-2; no firm D call. The source material was peripheral blood. This sequence originates from an elderly man with acute or convalescent COVID-19. CDR3 nucleotide sequence: TGCGCCAGCAGCCCCCTCCGTTACACCGGGGAGCTGTTTTTT. This translates into CASSPLRYTGELFF.